The next 29 T cell receptor beta chains were all read from a single sample in a study of technical replicates of blood from four donors. Clones were sequenced by immunoSEQ multiplex PCR, and TCRdb holds only the in-frame ones, with some missing. The sample includes some 99,000 clones, roughly 96% of them seen just once. Sequenced input: T cells isolated from PBMCs. All receptors come from a human donor in good health.

V and J are TRBV5-1 and TRBJ2-1, with D possibly TRBD2 on 5 matching bases. The CDR3 is made up of 11 amino acids. V lost 7 bases and J lost 4, with 6 bases in between. Looked up from germline, CDR1 is SGHRS and CDR2 is YFSETQ. The CDR3 sequence: CASREYNEQFF. CDR3 DNA: TGCGCCAGCCGGGAATACAATGAGCAGTTCTTC.

The chain combines TRBV7-9 with TRBJ2-7; D is unclear. Germline CDR1 reads SEHNR; CDR2 reads FQNEAQ (reference sequence). V gave up 3 bases and J gave up 3 bases, with 15 bases separating them. The CDR3 is 15 residues long. The CDR3 loop is CASSFSSGRIYEQYF. CDR3 sequence (DNA): TGTGCCAGCAGCTTTTCCTCAGGCAGAATCTACGAGCAGTACTTC.

This clone was found once. V and J are TRBV6-1 and TRBJ2-3; D may be TRBD1 (6 bases). Germline V gene lookup returns CDR1 MNHNS and CDR2 SASEGT. CDR3 length: 12 residues. The V end lost 6 bases, the J end lost 5 bases, and 9 bases lay between the germline ends. CDR3 DNA: TGTGCCAGCAGGACAGGACGAGATACGCAGTATTTT. Its protein product is CASRTGRDTQYF.

This clone has a single count. The V call is TRBV18, the J call TRBJ1-1; 7 positions agree with TRBD1. V was pared by 6 bases and J by 0 bases, with 7 bases of the junction left unmatched. There are 15 residues in the CDR3. Looked up from germline, CDR1 is KGHSH and CDR2 is LQKENI. The CDR3 spells CASSRGTDMNTEAFF. In nucleotides, the CDR3 is TGTGCCAGCTCCCGGGGGACAGACATGAACACTGAAGCTTTCTTT.

The chain is built from TRBV5-1 and TRBJ1-1, with D unresolved. CDR3 length equals 17 residues. The V gene lost 3 bases and the J gene lost 4 bases, with 22 bases spanning the gap. Germline V lookup: CDR1 SGHRS, CDR2 YFSETQ. Here the CDR3 reads CASSSRPGRERTTEAFF. The CDR3 DNA is TGCGCCAGCAGCTCCCGGCCGGGTAGGGAGAGGACCACTGAAGCTTTCTTT.

CDR3 sequence (DNA): TGTGCCAGCAGCCCGCGTGGACAGGGACGCGCCGGGGAGCTGTTTTTT. This translates into CASSPRGQGRAGELFF. The chain recombines TRBV14 with TRBJ2-2; 8 bases match TRBD1. The J segment lost 6 bases and the V segment lost 4 bases, leaving 10 bases of the junction unmatched. The CDR3 contains 16 residues. Per germline, CDR1 SGHDN and CDR2 FVKESK.

This clone appeared a single time. The rearrangement joins TRBV7-3 to TRBJ1-2; D is perhaps TRBD1 (6 bases). The CDR3 has 14 residues. The ends were cut back, 5 bases at V and 8 bases at J, with 18 bases in the middle. Per germline, CDR1 SGHTA and CDR2 FQGTGA. DNA for the CDR3: TGTGCCAGCAGCCGCGCAGGGGAATCAAGCGGCTACACCTTC. It translates to CASSRAGESSGYTF.

The V gene is TRBV13, the J gene TRBJ2-7; maybe TRBD1 (6 bases). Germline V CDR1 and CDR2: PRHDT, FYEKMQ (reference sequence). The V gene lost 2 bases and the J gene lost 2 bases, with 16 bases spanning the gap. The CDR3 loop spans 16 amino acids. The DNA for the CDR3 is TGTGCCAGCAGCTTATTAGGGTCCAGGGGCCCCTACGAGCAGTACTTC. Protein sequence: CASSLLGSRGPYEQYF.

Only one count was recorded for this clone. This chain connects TRBV5-4 to TRBJ2-5; 7 nucleotides match TRBD1. With V trimmed by 3 bases and J by 1 base, 3 bases remained unmatched. CDR1 SGHNT and CDR2 YYREEE come from the germline V gene (reference sequence). This CDR3 region has 14 residues. CDR3 coding DNA: TGTGCCAGCAGCTCCACAGGGGCCCAAGAGACCCAGTACTTC. This translates into CASSSTGAQETQYF.

The chain is built from TRBV9 and TRBJ2-1; TRBD1 aligns across 8 bases. Trimming took 2 bases from V and 5 from J; bases not matched to a gene: 3. The CDR3 is 14 residues long. Looked up from germline, CDR1 is SGDLS and CDR2 is YYNGEE. The DNA of the CDR3 is TGTGCCAGCAGCGTCGACAGGGGAAACAATGAGCAGTTCTTC. Encoded protein: CASSVDRGNNEQFF.

The chain joins TRBV27 to TRBJ2-5; 7 bases line up with TRBD1. The end of the DNA aligns better with TRBJ2-7, so the J call may be wrong. The length of the CDR3 is 14 residues. The V gene's germline CDR1 is MNHEY and CDR2 SMNVEV (reference sequence). The CDR3 DNA reads TGTGCCAGCAGGGGACAGAGGAGCTCCTACGAGCAGTACTTC. It specifies CASRGQRSSYEQYF.

The rearrangement uses TRBV5-4 and TRBJ2-1; 11 nucleotides agree with TRBD2. Germline CDR1 and CDR2: SGHNT and YYREEE (reference sequence). The CDR3 spans 17 residues. V gave up 3 bases and J gave up 2 bases; unmatched junction bases: 7. The CDR3 region has the DNA TGTGCCAGCAGCTCATCCTTAGCGGGAGGGCCCTACAATGAGCAGTTCTTC. Amino acid sequence: CASSSSLAGGPYNEQFF.

The genes are TRBV7-8 and TRBJ2-3; the D gene is possibly TRBD2 (6 bases). Germline V gene lookup returns CDR1 SGHVS and CDR2 FQNEAQ. The V and J ends lost 6 bases and 0 bases respectively, with 22 bases between them. The CDR3 has 18 residues. The CDR3 DNA reads as TGTGCCAGCAGTTACGATAGGGTGGGAGGACGAAGCACAGATACGCAGTATTTT. This translates into CASSYDRVGGRSTDTQYF.

This chain connects TRBV29-1 to TRBJ2-4, with unresolved D. Germline V gene sequence: CDR1 SQVTM, CDR2 ANQGSEA. V lost 3 bases to trimming and J lost 11 bases, with 11 bases between them. The CDR3 runs 11 residues. CDR3 coding DNA: TGCAGCGTTGAGGTTGACACTGTTCAGTACTTC. It specifies CSVEVDTVQYF. The variable domain in full, completed from reference TRBV29-1 and TRBJ2-4, reads SAVISQKPSRDICQRGTSLTIQCQVDSQVTMMFWYRQQPGQSLTLIATANQGSEATYESGFVIDKFPISRPNLTFSTLTVSNMSPEDSSIYLCSVEVDTVQYFGAGTRLSVL.

The gene calls are TRBV5-1 and TRBJ2-4, with a possible D match to TRBD2 (6 bases). The germline gives CDR1 SGHRS, CDR2 YFSETQ. Trimming took off 4 bases at V and 4 bases at J, with 12 bases between the two ends. CDR3 size: 14 residues. Here the CDR3 DNA reads TGCGCCAGCAGCGGGGTGGAGGGAAAAAACATTCAGTACTTC. It translates to CASSGVEGKNIQYF.

V usage is TRBV7-6 and J usage is TRBJ2-7, with D perhaps TRBD1 (5 bases). This CDR3 comprises 15 residues. V lost 2 bases and J lost 5, with 16 bases in between. CDR1 and CDR2 from the germline V gene are SGHVS and FNYEAQ. The CDR3 DNA follows: TGTGCCAGCAGCTTACCAGGCAGGGTGAATAACGAGCAGTACTTC. Translating gives CASSLPGRVNNEQYF.

The rearrangement uses TRBV10-2 and TRBJ2-4, with 7 bases that match TRBD2. V trimming: 6 bases; J trimming: 0 bases; junction bases outside the gene matches: 2. The CDR3 covers 14 residues. Germline values: CDR1 WSHSY, CDR2 SAAADI. The CDR3 here is CASRPGGAKNIQYF. CDR3 DNA: TGCGCCAGCAGACCGGGAGGAGCCAAAAACATTCAGTACTTC.

This clone was detected once. The genes are TRBV28 and TRBJ2-7, with TRBD1 matching 8 bases. V dropped 8 bases and J dropped 5; count of bases not matched to a gene: 14. The CDR3 has 15 residues. Germline loops: CDR1 MDHEN, CDR2 SYDVKM. This CDR3 reads CASHSLYRGTDEQYF. As DNA, the CDR3 is TGTGCCAGCCATTCCCTGTACAGGGGGACTGACGAGCAGTACTTC.

The chain links TRBV7-9 to TRBJ1-1; possible D gene TRBD1, 5 bases. V was shortened by 4 bases and J by 6 bases, with 18 bases between the two germline ends. The germline CDR1 and CDR2 sequences are SEHNR and FQNEAQ (reference sequence). The CDR3 sequence is 15 residues long. The CDR3 coding sequence is TGTGCCAGCAGCTCGGTGGACATGGTGGGCCCTGAAGCTTTCTTT. As protein: CASSSVDMVGPEAFF.

The chain combines TRBV9 with TRBJ2-5, with D tentatively TRBD1 (5 bases). Between the trimmed V and J ends, which lost 3 bases and 2 bases, there was a span of 8 bases. Germline lookup yields CDR1 SGDLS and CDR2 YYNGEE. There are 13 residues in the CDR3. CDR3 bases: TGTGCCAGCAGCGCAGGGCCTCAAGAGACCCAGTACTTC. It encodes CASSAGPQETQYF.

This chain uses TRBV5-4 with TRBJ2-3, with TRBD2 as a possible D gene (6 bases). The CDR3 sequence is 15 residues long. The ends were cut back, 7 bases at V and 6 bases at J, with 21 bases in the middle. Germline CDR1 SGHNT, CDR2 YYREEE (reference sequence). In nucleotides, the CDR3 is TGTGCCAGCGGCGGGACCCAGGGATCGTCCGATACGCAGTATTTT. It translates to CASGGTQGSSDTQYF. Using reference TRBV5-4 and TRBJ2-3 for the parts outside the CDR3, the full variable domain is ETGVTQSPTHLIKTRGQQVTLRCSSQSGHNTVSWYQQALGQGPQFIFQYYREEENGRGNFPPRFSGLQFPNYSSELNVNALELDDSALYLCASGGTQGSSDTQYFGPGTRLTVL.

CDR3 sequence (DNA): TGTGCCATCTCTGGGCGGGTAACCGGGGAGCTGTTTTTT. Translated: CAISGRVTGELFF. V gene TRBV10-3 combines with J gene TRBJ2-2, with D possibly matching TRBD2 (5 bases). The germline V gene encodes CDR1 ENHRY and CDR2 SYGVKD. CDR3 length: 13 amino acids. V was clipped by 8 bases and J by 5 bases, with 12 bases between them.

V and J are TRBV27 and TRBJ2-3; 13 bases fit TRBD2. The CDR3 runs to 17 residues. The germline V gene encodes CDR1 MNHEY and CDR2 SMNVEV (reference sequence). V lost 6 bases, J lost 1 base, and 7 bases stayed unmatched. CDR3 coding DNA: TGTGCCAGCAGCCGAGATGGGACTAGCGGGGGCACAGATACGCAGTATTTT. This gives the protein CASSRDGTSGGTDTQYF.

The chain uses TRBV29-1 and TRBJ1-1; D not certain. Germline CDR1 SQVTM, CDR2 ANQGSEA. Trimming removed 5 bases at V and 3 bases at J, with 7 bases between. The CDR3 is 11 amino acids. The CDR3 DNA sequence: TGCAGCGTTTCGGGTGACACTGAAGCTTTCTTT. It translates to CSVSGDTEAFF.

This chain joins TRBV28 and TRBJ2-7, with 8 positions matching TRBD2. CDR3 length: 16 residues. From germline, CDR1 is MDHEN and CDR2 SYDVKM. V was clipped by 4 bases and J by 4 bases; unmatched bases: 12. The CDR3 here is CASSSVPSGGGYEQYF. In nucleotides, the CDR3 is TGTGCCAGCAGTTCCGTGCCCTCGGGAGGGGGATACGAGCAGTACTTC.

This rearrangement joins TRBV6-5 to TRBJ2-1; TRBD2 is a possible D gene (5 bases). The CDR3 runs to 15 residues. Trimming shortened V by 6 bases and J by 5 bases, and 17 bases separated the two germline ends. Germline V gives CDR1 MNHEY, CDR2 SVGAGI. The CDR3 here is CASSPALGSHNEQFF. Here the CDR3 DNA reads TGTGCCAGCAGCCCAGCCTTAGGGAGCCACAATGAGCAGTTCTTC.

CDR3 sequence reads: CASSPSHRGPTDTQYF. In nucleotides, the CDR3 is TGTGCCAGCAGCCCGTCTCACAGGGGACCCACAGATACGCAGTATTTT. This rearrangement joins TRBV5-4 to TRBJ2-3; 7 nucleotides agree with TRBD1. This CDR3 is 16 amino acids long. V was pared by 4 bases and J by 2 bases, with 10 bases of the junction left unmatched. Germline V gene lookup returns CDR1 SGHNT and CDR2 YYREEE (reference sequence).

This chain connects TRBV28 to TRBJ2-7; 8 bases agree with TRBD1. V shed 6 bases, J shed 0 bases, and the junction held 10 bases outside the gene matches. The CDR3 is 16 residues long. The germline CDR1 and CDR2 sequences are MDHEN and SYDVKM. The CDR3 DNA is TGTGCCAGCAGAACTCCGGGACAGGCGTTCTCCTACGAGCAGTACTTC. Its protein is CASRTPGQAFSYEQYF.

The chain couples TRBV6-5 to TRBJ2-7; D may be TRBD1 (7 bases). Per germline, CDR1 MNHEY and CDR2 SVGAGI. The V and J ends lost 5 bases and 4 bases respectively, with 18 bases between them. The CDR3 length is 15 residues. The CDR3 reads CASSASGGWEYEQYF. CDR3 sequence (DNA): TGTGCCAGCAGTGCCTCAGGGGGGTGGGAGTACGAGCAGTACTTC.